These T cell receptor beta chains were read from a single sample in a study of cytomegalovirus exposure and HLA in healthy donors. The method was immunoSEQ multiplex PCR; TCRdb's version includes in-frame clones alone and lacks a portion of them. The table lists about 210,000 clones, about 82% of them singletons. The material sequenced was PBMCs. The source of these receptors is a man in his thirties or forties in good health and CMV-seronegative. CDR3s include the opening cysteine and the closing phenylalanine or tryptophan. D genes are given only for firm matches. The size entry is marked missing in some rows and otherwise reads once, few, many or a size class.

clone size,J gene,D gene,V gene,CDR3 DNA,CDR3 protein
NA,TRBJ1-5,TRBD1,TRBV4-1,TGCGCCAGCAGCCAAGTTCCAGGGACAGGGGGGTATCAGCCCCAGCATTTT,CASSQVPGTGGYQPQHF
NA,TRBJ2-3,NA,TRBV5-8,TGTGCCAGCAGCTTCTTCCTTCAGTATTTT,CASSFFLQYF
NA,TRBJ2-5,NA,TRBV9,TGTGCCAGCAGCGTGGGTGACGGACTGACACGGGAGACCCAGTACTTC,CASSVGDGLTRETQYF
NA,TRBJ2-3,TRBD1,TRBV6-6,TGTGCCAGCAGTTACTCGGGACAGTTAACAGATACGCAGTATTTT,CASSYSGQLTDTQYF
NA,TRBJ1-1,TRBD1,TRBV29-1,TGCAGCGTTGGTCGGGACAGGCGCGACACTGAAGCTTTCTTT,CSVGRDRRDTEAFF
NA,TRBJ2-3,NA,TRBV19,TGTGCCAGTAGTTCAGCCTGGGGGGCAGATACGCAGTATTTT,CASSSAWGADTQYF
NA,TRBJ1-2,NA,TRBV1,TGCACCAGCAGCCAAGACGTTGAGCCCTACTATGGCTACACCTTC,CTSSQDVEPYYGYTF
NA,TRBJ2-7,NA,TRBV19,TGTGCCAGTAGTATCATAGGGGACGAGCAGTACTTC,CASSIIGDEQYF
NA,TRBJ2-4,NA,TRBV2,TGTGCCAGCAGTGCGGTGGGAGTAGCCAAAAACATTCAGTACTTC,CASSAVGVAKNIQYF
NA,TRBJ2-7,NA,TRBV28,TGTGCCAGCAGTTTACCTCGACAGTCCTACGAGCAGTACTTC,CASSLPRQSYEQYF
NA,TRBJ2-5,TRBD2,TRBV5-1,TGCGCCAGCAGCATCAGCGGGGTGGGAGAGACCCAGTACTTC,CASSISGVGETQYF
NA,TRBJ1-2,TRBD1,TRBV19,TGTGCCAGTAGTATACTATCGGGACAGAGCTACACCTTC,CASSILSGQSYTF
NA,TRBJ2-2,TRBD1,TRBV7-9,TGTGCCAGCGCCGGGACAGGGAACACCGGGGAGCTGTTTTTT,CASAGTGNTGELFF
few,TRBJ1-1,TRBD1,TRBV6-5,TGTGCCAGCAGTAAACCGGGACAGACCTTCACTGAAGCTTTCTTT,CASSKPGQTFTEAFF
NA,TRBJ1-1,NA,TRBV27,TGTGCCAGCAGTCGGCAGGGGAGATGGACTGAAGCTTTCTTT,CASSRQGRWTEAFF
few,TRBJ1-6,NA,TRBV19,TGTGCCAGTAGTACGACACCGGGGGTCCTGAATTCACCCCTCCACTTT,CASSTTPGVLNSPLHF
NA,TRBJ1-5,NA,TRBV4-1,TGCGCCAGCAGCCAAGATAGCAGCATTCCACCAATTCCGCCCCAGCATTTT,CASSQDSSIPPIPPQHF
NA,TRBJ1-1,TRBD1,TRBV5-1,TGCGCCAGCAGCCACACCGGGACAGGGAACACTGAAGCTTTCTTT,CASSHTGTGNTEAFF
NA,TRBJ2-1,TRBD2,TRBV7-8,TGTGCCAGCAGCTTAGTACCTAGCGGGGGGGCTAATGAGCAGTTCTTC,CASSLVPSGGANEQFF
NA,TRBJ2-1,TRBD2,TRBV5-6,TGTGCCAGCAGCTCAATCCGGGGGGGTGAGCAGTTCTTC,CASSSIRGGEQFF
few,TRBJ2-7,NA,TRBV5-4,TGTGCCAGCAGCTTCGGCGACAGGACCTACGAGCAGTACTTC,CASSFGDRTYEQYF
NA,TRBJ1-1,TRBD1,TRBV7-9,TGTGCCAGCAGCTCCCCTTCCGGGACAGGGGAAGCTTTCTTT,CASSSPSGTGEAFF
NA,TRBJ2-7,TRBD1,TRBV25-1,TGTGCCAGCAGTGAATACGGACAGGGGATCCACGAGCAGTACTTC,CASSEYGQGIHEQYF
NA,TRBJ2-3,NA,TRBV12-5,TGTGCTAGTGCCCTCCTGGAGACAGATACGCAGTATTTT,CASALLETDTQYF
NA,TRBJ2-7,TRBD1,TRBV7-6,TGTGCCAGCAGCGGGCGTGAGGGGGCCAGGTCCTACGAGCAGTACTTC,CASSGREGARSYEQYF
NA,TRBJ2-5,TRBD2,TRBV23-1,TGCGCCAGCAGTCGTCTAGCGGGGGGGCCTTACCGGTACGAGACCCAGTACTTC,CASSRLAGGPYRYETQYF
NA,TRBJ1-2,NA,TRBV7-6,TGTGCCAGCAGCTTAGGACAGGCCTACTATGGCTACACCTTC,CASSLGQAYYGYTF
NA,TRBJ1-6,NA,TRBV4-1,TGCGCCAGCAGCCAAGATTGGGGGGGAGCGAATAATTCACCCCTCCACTTT,CASSQDWGGANNSPLHF
NA,TRBJ1-5,TRBD1,TRBV2,TGTGCCAGCAGGGGGGGGACGGGACAGGGGATTGTTAGTGGCAATCAGCCCCAGCATTTT,CASRGGTGQGIVSGNQPQHF
NA,TRBJ1-2,TRBD1,TRBV18,TGTGCCAGCTCACCGACAGGGAGCCTCTATGGCTACACCTTC,CASSPTGSLYGYTF
NA,TRBJ1-4,NA,TRBV18,TGTGCCAGCTCACCACTCTCTTTGACAGTTGGTGAAAAACTGTTTTTT,CASSPLSLTVGEKLFF
NA,TRBJ1-4,TRBD1,TRBV5-1,TGCGCCAGCACCCCTCGACCGGGACAGGGGGTCGAAAAACTGTTTTTT,CASTPRPGQGVEKLFF
NA,TRBJ1-6,TRBD1,TRBV7-9,TGTGCCAGCAGCTCCTCAGGGGGCGCCGCCTATAATTCACCCCTCCACTTT,CASSSSGGAAYNSPLHF